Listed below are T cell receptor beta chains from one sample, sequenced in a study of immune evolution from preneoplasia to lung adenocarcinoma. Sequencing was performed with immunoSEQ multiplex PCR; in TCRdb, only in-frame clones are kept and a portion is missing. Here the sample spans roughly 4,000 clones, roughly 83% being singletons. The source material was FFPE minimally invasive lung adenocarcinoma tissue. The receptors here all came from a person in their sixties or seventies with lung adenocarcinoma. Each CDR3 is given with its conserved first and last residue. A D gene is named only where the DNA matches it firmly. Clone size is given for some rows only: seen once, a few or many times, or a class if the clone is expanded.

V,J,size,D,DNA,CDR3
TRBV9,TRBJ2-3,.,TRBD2,TGTGCCAGCAGCAGTAGCGGGAGGCATGATACGCAGTATTTT,CASSSSGRHDTQYF
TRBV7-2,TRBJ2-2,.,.,TGTGCCAGCAGCATTCTTAGCGGGGAGCTGTTTTTT,CASSILSGELFF
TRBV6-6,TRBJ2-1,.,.,TGTGCCAGCAGCCCCCTCCGTCAGAATGAGCAGTTCTTC,CASSPLRQNEQFF
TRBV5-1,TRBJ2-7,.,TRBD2,TGCGCCAGCAGGCCCTGGGAGGGCGGGAGCAAGTACGAGCAGTACTTC,CASRPWEGGSKYEQYF
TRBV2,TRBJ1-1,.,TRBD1,TGTGCCAGCAGTCGGGGACAGGGGGCGACGGCTGAAGCTTTCTTT,CASSRGQGATAEAFF
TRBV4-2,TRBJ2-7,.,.,TGTGCCAGCAGCGAGGGGGGCTACGAGCAGTACTTC,CASSEGGYEQYF
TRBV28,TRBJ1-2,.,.,TGTGCCAGCAGTCCCTTGAATCAGGAAAACTATGGCTACACCTTC,CASSPLNQENYGYTF
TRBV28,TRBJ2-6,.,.,TGTGCCAGCAGTTTAGGCCCGGGTTCCTCTGGGGCCAACGTCCTGACTTTC,CASSLGPGSSGANVLTF
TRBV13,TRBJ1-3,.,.,TGTGCCAGCTCGACGGGGACCACCTCTCCCACCATATATTTT,CASSTGTTSPTIYF
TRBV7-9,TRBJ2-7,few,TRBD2,TGTGCCAGCAGCTCTGCGACTAGCGGGAAGGACTACGAGCAGTACTTC,CASSSATSGKDYEQYF
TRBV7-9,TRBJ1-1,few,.,TGTGCCAGCGTAAGGAACACTGAAGCTTTCTTT,CASVRNTEAFF
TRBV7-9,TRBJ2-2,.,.,TGTGCCAGTACTTGGGACGGAAACACCGGGGAGCTGTTTTTT,CASTWDGNTGELFF
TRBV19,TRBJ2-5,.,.,TGTGCCAGTAGTCTCCGGGGCCAAGAGACCCAGTACTTC,CASSLRGQETQYF
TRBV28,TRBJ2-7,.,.,TGTGCCAGCACCACCCCGGGCCCCACCAGCTACGAGCAGTACTTC,CASTTPGPTSYEQYF
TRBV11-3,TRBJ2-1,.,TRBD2,TGTGCCAGCAGCCCGGGACTAGCGGGAGATCGGGATGAGCAGTTCTTC,CASSPGLAGDRDEQFF